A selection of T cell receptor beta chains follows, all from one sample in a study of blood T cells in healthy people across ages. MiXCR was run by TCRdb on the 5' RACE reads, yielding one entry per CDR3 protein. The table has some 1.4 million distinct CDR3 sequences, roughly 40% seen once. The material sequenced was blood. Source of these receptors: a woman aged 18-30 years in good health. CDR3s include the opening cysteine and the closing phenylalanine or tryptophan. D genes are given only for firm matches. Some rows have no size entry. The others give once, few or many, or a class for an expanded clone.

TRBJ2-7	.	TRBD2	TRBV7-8	TGTGCCAGCAGCATGGGAGCGGGACCCTACGAGCAGTACTTC	CASSMGAGPYEQYF
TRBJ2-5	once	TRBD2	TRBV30	TGTGCCTGGAGTGCGGGACTAGCAACAGAGACCCAGTACTTC	CAWSAGLATETQYF
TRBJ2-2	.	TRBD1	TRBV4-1	TGCGCCAGCAGCCAAGGACAGGGCGGCACCGGGGAGCTGTTTTTT	CASSQGQGGTGELFF
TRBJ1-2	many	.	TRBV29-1	TGCACAACCCCGGGGTATGGCTACACCTTC	CTTPGYGYTF
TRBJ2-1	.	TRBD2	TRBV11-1	TGTGCCAGCAGCTTAGATTACACCAGAGCGGGAGACCCCTACAATGAGCAGTTCTTC	CASSLDYTRAGDPYNEQFF
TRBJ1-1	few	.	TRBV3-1	TGTGCCAGCAGCTCGAGCACCGGAGACCGTGAAGCTTTCTTT	CASSSSTGDREAFF
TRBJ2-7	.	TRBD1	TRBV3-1	TGTGCCAGCAGCCGGAACAGGACAGGGGGCTATGGCGGGAGCTACGAGCAGTACTTC	CASSRNRTGGYGGSYEQYF
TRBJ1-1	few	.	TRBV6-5	TGTGCCAGCAGACCCATCGGCCTTTTGATTACTGAAGCTTTCTTT	CASRPIGLLITEAFF
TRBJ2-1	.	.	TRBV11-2	TGTGCCAGCAACCCACTTCCAAACAATGAGCAGTTCTTC	CASNPLPNNEQFF
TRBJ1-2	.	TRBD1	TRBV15	TGTGCCACCAGCAGATGGGACAGGCAACCGTATGGCTACACCTTC	CATSRWDRQPYGYTF
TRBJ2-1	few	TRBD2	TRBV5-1	TGCGCCAGCACATCGTTAGCGGGGGATTACAATGAGCAGTTCTTC	CASTSLAGDYNEQFF
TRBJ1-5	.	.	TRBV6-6	TGTGCCAGCACCCTCAACCAGGGAAGTCAGCCCCAGCATTTT	CASTLNQGSQPQHF
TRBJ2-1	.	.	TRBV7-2	TGTGCCAGCAGCCTCCCTGGGGGGAGGTCACGACTTGAGCAGTTCTTC	CASSLPGGRSRLEQFF
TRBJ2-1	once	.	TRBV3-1	TGTGCCCGCAGCCGTAGGGGGGGAGAGACCAATGAGCAGTTCTTC	CARSRRGGETNEQFF
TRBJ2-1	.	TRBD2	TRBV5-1	TGCGCCAGCAGCTTACCCCTAGCGGGAGTAGTTCAGGATGAGCAGTTCTTC	CASSLPLAGVVQDEQFF
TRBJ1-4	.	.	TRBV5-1	TGCGCCAGCAGCTACCGGGACATTAATGAAAAACTGTTTTTT	CASSYRDINEKLFF
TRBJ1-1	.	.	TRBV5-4	TGTGCCAGCAGTCCACCTGACAACACTGAAGCTTTCTTT	CASSPPDNTEAFF
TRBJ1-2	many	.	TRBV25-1	TGTGCCAGCAGTCGGGCCTATGGCTACACCTTC	CASSRAYGYTF
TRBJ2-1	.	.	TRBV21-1	TGTGCCAGCCCCGTCCTCCTGAAATTCTACAATGAGCAGTTCTTC	CASPVLLKFYNEQFF
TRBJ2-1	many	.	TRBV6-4	TGTGCCAGCAGTGACGACAACTACAATGAGCAGTTCTTC	CASSDDNYNEQFF
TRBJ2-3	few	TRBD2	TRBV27	TGTGCCAGCAGTTCCCTAGCGGGAGGTCTCCGAGATACGCAGTATTTT	CASSSLAGGLRDTQYF
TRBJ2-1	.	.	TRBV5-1	TGCGCCAGCAGCTTGGCCCTCAAAGGGGGGGGGGCCCGAGGTAATGCTTACAATGAGCAGTTCTTC	CASSLALKGGGARGNAYNEQFF
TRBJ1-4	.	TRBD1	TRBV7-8	TGTGCCAGCAGCTTCCGACAGGGGGCACTATCTAATGAAAAACTGTTTTTT	CASSFRQGALSNEKLFF
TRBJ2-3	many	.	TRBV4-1	TGCGCCAGCAGCCAAGGACCCACAGATACGCAGTATTTT	CASSQGPTDTQYF
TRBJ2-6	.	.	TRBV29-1	TGCAGCGTTTACGGGGCTGGGGCCAACGTCCTGACTTTC	CSVYGAGANVLTF
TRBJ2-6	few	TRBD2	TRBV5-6	TGTGCCAGCAGTTCGACGAAGTGGGAGGGCTCTGGGGCCAACGTCCTGACTTTC	CASSSTKWEGSGANVLTF
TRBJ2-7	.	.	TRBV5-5	TGTGCCAGCAGCTTTGGCGGGACAGCTAGCCTCGAGCAGTACTTC	CASSFGGTASLEQYF